This T cell receptor beta chain derives from a study of cytomegalovirus exposure and HLA in healthy donors. This clone showed up just a few times. The CDR3 is 14 amino acids. V dropped 4 bases and J dropped 4 bases, with 9 bases sitting between them. Germline CDR1 SGHDT, CDR2 YYEEEE. Both 60 Vbeta primers and 13 Jbeta primers went into the PCR. Data came from immunoSEQ multiplex PCR; TCRdb stores just in-frame clones and leaves some out. The repertoire holds more than 55,000 clones, about 80% seen once, with roughly 4.5% in the top ten. Input material: PBMCs. This TCR was sampled from a man aged 25-40 years in good health and CMV-seronegative. The rearrangement uses TRBV5-6 and TRBJ1-6; possible D gene TRBD1, 5 bases. The CDR3 region has the DNA TGTGCCAGCAGCGACCCAGGGTATAATTCACCCCTCCACTTT. Translation: CASSDPGYNSPLHF.